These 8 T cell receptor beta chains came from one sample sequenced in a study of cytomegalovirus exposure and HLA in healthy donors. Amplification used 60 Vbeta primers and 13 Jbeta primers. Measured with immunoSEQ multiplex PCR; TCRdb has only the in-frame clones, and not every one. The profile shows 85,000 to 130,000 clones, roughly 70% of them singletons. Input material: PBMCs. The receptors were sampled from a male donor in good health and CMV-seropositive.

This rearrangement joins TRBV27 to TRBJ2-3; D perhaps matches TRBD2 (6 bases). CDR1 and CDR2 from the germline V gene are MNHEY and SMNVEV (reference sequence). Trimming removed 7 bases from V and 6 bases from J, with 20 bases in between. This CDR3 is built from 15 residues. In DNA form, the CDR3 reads TGTGCCAGCACCCCAGAAGGGACTTTAGGGGATACGCAGTATTTT. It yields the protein CASTPEGTLGDTQYF.

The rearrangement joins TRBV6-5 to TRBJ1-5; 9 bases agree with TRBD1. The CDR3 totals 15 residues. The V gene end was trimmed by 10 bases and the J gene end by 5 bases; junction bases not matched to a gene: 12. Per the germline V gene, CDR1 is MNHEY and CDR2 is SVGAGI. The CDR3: CATSRDRAGYQPQHF. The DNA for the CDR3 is TGTGCCACCTCCCGGGACAGGGCCGGTTATCAGCCCCAGCATTTT.

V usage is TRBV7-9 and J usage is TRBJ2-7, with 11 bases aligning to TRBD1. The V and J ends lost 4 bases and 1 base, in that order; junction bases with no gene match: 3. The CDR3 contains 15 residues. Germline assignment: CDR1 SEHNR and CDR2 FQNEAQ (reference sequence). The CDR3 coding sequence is TGTGCCAGCAGCTCGGACAGGGGGCTGTCCTACGAGCAGTACTTC. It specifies CASSSDRGLSYEQYF.

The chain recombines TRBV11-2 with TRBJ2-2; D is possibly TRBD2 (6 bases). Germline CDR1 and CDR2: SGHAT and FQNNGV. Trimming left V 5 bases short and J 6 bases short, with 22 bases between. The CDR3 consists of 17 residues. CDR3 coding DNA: TGTGCCAGCAGCATACTAAGCGGGCTAGCTCCTGCCGGGGAGCTGTTTTTT. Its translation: CASSILSGLAPAGELFF.

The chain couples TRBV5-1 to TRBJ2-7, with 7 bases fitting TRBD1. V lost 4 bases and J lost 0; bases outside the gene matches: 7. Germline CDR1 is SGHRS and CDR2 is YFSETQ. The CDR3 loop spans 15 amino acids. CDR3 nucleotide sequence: TGCGCCAGCAGCAGGGGACAGCCGAGCTCCTACGAGCAGTACTTC. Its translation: CASSRGQPSSYEQYF.

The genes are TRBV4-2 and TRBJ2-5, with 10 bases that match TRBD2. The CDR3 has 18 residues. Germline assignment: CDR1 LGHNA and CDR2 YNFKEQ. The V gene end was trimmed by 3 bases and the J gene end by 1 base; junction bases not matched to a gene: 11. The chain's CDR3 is CASSHGKGTSGVQETQYF. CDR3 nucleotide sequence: TGTGCCAGCAGCCATGGCAAGGGAACTAGCGGGGTCCAAGAGACCCAGTACTTC.

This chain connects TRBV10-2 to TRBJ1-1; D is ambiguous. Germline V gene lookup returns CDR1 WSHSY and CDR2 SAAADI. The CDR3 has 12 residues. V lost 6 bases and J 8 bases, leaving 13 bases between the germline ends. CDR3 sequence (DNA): TGCGCCAGCAGCCACTCTTTCGTAGAAGCTTTCTTT. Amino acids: CASSHSFVEAFF.

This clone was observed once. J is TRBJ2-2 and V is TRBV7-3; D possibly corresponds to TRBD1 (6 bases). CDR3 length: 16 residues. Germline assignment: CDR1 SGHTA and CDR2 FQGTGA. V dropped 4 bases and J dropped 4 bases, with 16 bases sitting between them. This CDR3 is CASSSRTEQFTGELFF. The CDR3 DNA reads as TGTGCCAGCAGCTCTCGGACAGAACAATTCACCGGGGAGCTGTTTTTT.